A single sample gave rise to the 14 T cell receptor beta chains below, sequenced in a study of human T cells and chemical hapten exposure. Using its own MiXCR run on the RACE reads, TCRdb lists one record per CDR3 protein. The repertoire includes 56,000 or so distinct CDR3 sequences, 9.6% of them detected once, and more than 9% sits in the top ten. The sample's time point: pre-sensitization, week 0. Treatment given: therapeutic diphenylcyclopropenone sensitization with weekly scalp DPC. Whole blood that had not been fractionated was the source of extracted total RNA. This material consisted of whole blood, taken in connection with sensitization to the hapten diphenylcyclopropenone (DPC). These receptors were obtained from a woman in her 30s with alopecia areata. Some clones in this sample may be carry-over from other donors' samples.

The sample holds many counts of this clonotype. This chain joins TRBV2 and TRBJ1-6; D remains ambiguous. Trimming left V 1 base short and J 0 bases short, with 7 bases between. The CDR3 spans 16 residues. Germline V gene data show CDR1 as SNHLY and CDR2 as FYNNEI. CDR3: CASSEVGSSYNSPLHF. The CDR3 coding sequence is TGTGCCAGCAGTGAAGTGGGGAGCTCCTATAATTCACCCCTCCACTTT. The full variable domain, its missing parts supplied by reference TRBV2 and TRBJ1-6, is EPEVTQTPSHQVTQMGQEVILRCVPISNHLYFYWYRQILGQKVEFLVSFYNNEISEKSEIFDDQFSVERPDGSNFTLKIRSTKLEDSAMYFCASSEVGSSYNSPLHFGNGTRLTVT.

The chain links TRBV7-9 to TRBJ2-1; D is undetermined. The CDR3 spans 17 residues. The V and J ends lost 5 bases and 0 bases respectively, with 17 bases between them. In germline, CDR1 is SEHNR, CDR2 FQNEAQ (reference sequence). The CDR3 nucleotides read TGTGCCAGCAGCCCCGGACCCTCAGCAGACTCCTACAATGAGCAGTTCTTC. Translation: CASSPGPSADSYNEQFF.

This clonotype has ten or more counts. J is TRBJ1-1 and V is TRBV18, with 8 bases lining up with TRBD1. CDR3 length: 15 amino acids. With 5 bases clipped from V and 1 base from J, the junction kept 6 bases outside the gene matches. CDR1 KGHSH and CDR2 LQKENI come from the germline V gene. CDR3 nucleotide sequence: TGTGCCAGCTCATCGCGGACAGGGAGGAACACTGAAGCTTTCTTT. This gives the protein CASSSRTGRNTEAFF.

Only a few counts were recorded for this clonotype. The chain is built from TRBV6-2 or TRBV6-3 and TRBJ2-5, with 9 bases aligning to TRBD2. V was clipped by 4 bases and J by 0 bases; unmatched bases: 6. The CDR3 runs to 16 residues. Germline V gives CDR1 MNHEY, CDR2 SVGEGT. The CDR3 region is CASSSNSGGNQETQYF. For the CDR3, the DNA is TGTGCCAGCAGTTCGAACAGCGGGGGGAACCAAGAGACCCAGTACTTC.

The gene calls are TRBV28 and TRBJ2-7, with D tentatively TRBD1 or TRBD2 (5 bases each). The CDR3 contains 14 residues. Trimming cost V 10 bases and J 2 bases, with 18 bases left between them. Per germline, CDR1 MDHEN and CDR2 SYDVKM. The CDR3 reads CATSGRRDAYEQYF. The CDR3 DNA follows: TGTGCCACCTCGGGACGGCGAGACGCCTACGAGCAGTACTTC.

As concerns this clonotype: A read error may be the cause here, since a much bigger clone is one base away. The V call is TRBV3-1, the J call TRBJ1-2; D not resolved. CDR1 and CDR2 from the germline V gene are LGHDT and YNNKEL (reference sequence). V gave up 2 bases and J gave up 1 base, with 17 bases separating them. There are 17 residues in the CDR3. CDR3 residues: CASSQITWREVNYGYTF. As DNA, the CDR3 is TGTGCCAGCAGCCAAATAACTTGGCGGGAAGTTAACTATGGCTACACCTTC.

This chain uses TRBV20-1 with TRBJ2-1; 11 nucleotides agree with TRBD2. Trimming took 4 bases from V and 5 from J; bases not matched to a gene: 4. Per the germline V gene, CDR1 is DFQATT and CDR2 is SNEGSKA (reference sequence). This CDR3 comprises 14 residues. The CDR3 is CSAISGGVDNEQFF. The DNA for the CDR3 is TGCAGTGCTATTAGCGGGGGGGTCGACAATGAGCAGTTCTTC.

This clonotype turned up a few times. The gene calls are TRBV24-1 and TRBJ1-4; no clear D gene. Germline-derived CDR1 and CDR2 are KGHDR and SFDVKD. V dropped 2 bases and J dropped 6 bases, with 3 bases sitting between them. This CDR3 spans 12 amino acids. The CDR3 protein is CATSDSYEKLFF. The DNA of the CDR3 is TGTGCCACCAGTGATTCGTATGAAAAACTGTTTTTT.

Ten or more counts support this clonotype. This chain uses TRBV28 with TRBJ2-7; unclear D gene. The germline gives CDR1 MDHEN, CDR2 SYDVKM. This CDR3 has 11 amino acids. V gave up 6 bases and J gave up 4 bases, with 7 bases separating them. The CDR3 loop reads CASSLQYEQYF. DNA for the CDR3: TGTGCCAGCAGCCTTCAATACGAGCAGTACTTC.

The CDR3 DNA follows: TGTGCCAGCAGCCGCAACCTATCGGGGTGTAATGAAAAACTGTTTTTT. This gives the protein CASSRNLSGCNEKLFF. The chain employs TRBV3-1 and TRBJ1-4; D remains unclear. The CDR3 runs to 16 residues. Per the germline V gene, CDR1 is LGHDT and CDR2 is YNNKEL (reference sequence). The V end lost 4 bases, the J end lost 4 bases, and 16 bases lay between the germline ends.

The chain uses TRBV27 and TRBJ2-7; possible D gene TRBD1, 5 bases. This CDR3 contains 14 residues. Germline V CDR1 and CDR2: MNHEY, SMNVEV (reference sequence). Between the trimmed V and J ends, which lost 5 bases and 5 bases, there was a span of 16 bases. This CDR3 reads CASSLRAGPHEQYF. The CDR3 bases are TGTGCCAGCAGTCTTCGGGCAGGGCCACACGAGCAGTACTTC.

This clonotype has just a few counts. The J gene is TRBJ2-5, the V gene TRBV7-3; a weak D match, TRBD2 (6 bases). CDR1 is SGHTA and CDR2 is FQGTGA in the germline V gene. V shed 5 bases and J shed 0 bases, with 13 bases lying between them. The CDR3 length is 15 residues. This CDR3 reads CASSPGLLYQETQYF. The CDR3 DNA sequence: TGTGCCAGCAGCCCGGGACTTTTGTACCAAGAGACCCAGTACTTC.

This clonotype showed up just a few times. The J gene is TRBJ2-3, the V gene TRBV7-2; 10 nucleotides agree with TRBD2. The germline CDR1 and CDR2 sequences are SGHTA and FQGNSA. V lost 4 bases and J lost 2; bases outside the gene matches: 21. The CDR3 is made up of 21 amino acids. The CDR3, as DNA: TGTGCCAGCAGCTGGGGATCTAGCGGGGGCCCCAATCCCTTTTTCACAGATACGCAGTATTTT. Amino acids: CASSWGSSGGPNPFFTDTQYF.

This clonotype was found many times. The J gene is TRBJ1-1, the V gene TRBV7-2; D gene ambiguous. Trimming shortened V by 10 bases and J by 7 bases, and 19 bases separated the two germline ends. CDR1 is SGHTA and CDR2 is FQGNSA in the germline V gene. The CDR3 runs to 13 residues. CDR3 coding DNA: TGTGCCACCATGGGAGCAGGTCATAATGAAGCTTTCTTT. Its protein is CATMGAGHNEAFF.